Reported below is one TCR beta chain. Its antigen is still unknown. Evenly divided among several immunoSEQ plates was the genomic DNA of each subset. The data were produced by immunoSEQ multiplex PCR, yet TCRdb's version contains in-frame clones alone and is incomplete. This table has 2.3 million or so clones, about 92% appearing once. The CDR3 runs 18 residues. CDR1 SGHAT and CDR2 FQDESV come from the germline V gene (reference sequence). V lost 5 bases to trimming and J lost 5 bases; unmatched junction nucleotides: 19. These data are taken from a study of shared clonotypes between healthy human individuals. Overall study findings and caveats: Investigators collected only blood, and repertoires in tissues likely differ.

This sequence joins TRBV11-1 and TRBJ2-3, with TRBD1 identical over 7 bases. The source material was naive CD4+ T cells from PBMCs. The subset denotes: CD45RA+ positively selected. The receptor was derived from a young man in good health. Some clones in this sample may be carry-over from other donors' samples. This CDR3 is CASSRGAPRTGAGDTQYF. The CDR3 DNA follows: TGTGCCAGCAGCCGTGGCGCCCCGAGGACAGGTGCGGGAGATACGCAGTATTTT. The complete variable domain, with remaining parts taken from reference TRBV11-1 and TRBJ2-3, reads EAEVAQSPRYKITEKSQAVAFWCDPISGHATLYWYRQILGQGPELLVQFQDESVVDDSQLPKDRFSAERLKGVDSTLKIQPAELGDSAMYLCASSRGAPRTGAGDTQYFGPGTRLTVL.